Listed here is a single T cell receptor (beta chain). This clone has a single count. Its cognate antigen has yet to be identified. Base qualities were left out, and no much larger clone turns up one base away. V is clipped by 0 bases and J by 6 bases, and the sequence between their germline boundaries is 11 bases long. Based on the germline V gene (reference sequence), the CDR1 and CDR2 sequences are SEHNR and FQNEAQ. Its CDR3 holds 14 amino acids, cysteine through phenylalanine. The sequence is cut down to CDR3 DNA, 42 bases in frame from base 1. The data are from a study of blood T cell repertoires in COVID-19 (dated by TCRdb to about 2020). In the study overall: Samples from collaborators originated in the United States, Italy and Spain and spanned both the acute and convalescent phases of COVID-19. The prospective study material was composed of cDNA or gDNA derived from T cells, B-cell-depleted T cells, or PBMCs. The sample metadata nearly always contained a de-identified subject ID, COVID-19 status, age in years and sex. Deeply sampled blood TCRbeta repertoires from subjects exposed to, actively infected with, or recovered from COVID-19 were included in the dataset. The repertoires were made available in a free public database intended to serve as a resource for research on the immune response to SARS-CoV-2. HLA class I and class II types, where available, came from metadata supplied by the sample provider rather than from assay-based typing. The samples were drawn from two sources: the first 160 participants of the ongoing ImmuneRACE study, and 1,254 subjects contributed by 6 global collaborators.

Points the paper makes about the study in general: Clinical and demographic metadata were provided uncurated, with the amount varying by source and participant.

TCRbeta CDR3 regions were amplified from genomic DNA using the immunoSEQ Assay, a bias-controlled multiplex PCR. As for the authors' bioinformatics: The number of nucleated cells in each sample was estimated by amplification of reference gene primers within the assay. To quantify the absolute abundance of each unique TCRbeta CDR3 rearrangement, sequence reads were collapsed and filtered. For each sample, productive Simpson clonality was calculated by taking the square root of Simpson's diversity index across productive rearrangements. TCRdb re-hosts the immuneACCESS table, in-frame sequences only. Its copies lack some clones; in the studies checked, an unresolved V gene accounts for under half of them, and the cause for the rest is not known. For V, J and clone size, that table is used; D and trimming come from the DNA. In this sample the table shows approximately 280,000 clones, around 90% of which occur a single time. The ten largest clones represent around 2.1% of the sample.

Whole blood was collected in K2EDTA tubes by collaborating institutions according to the institutions' own protocols. Collaborator samples were shipped for TCRbeta analysis as frozen whole blood, isolated PBMCs, or DNA extracted from either sample type. The sequenced sample consisted of peripheral blood. This TCR came from a man between 50 and 59 years old with acute or convalescent COVID-19. This chain joins TRBV7-9 to TRBJ1-2, with the D gene too uncertain to name. The CDR3 amino acid sequence is: CASSLALVGNGYTF. The nucleotide sequence is given as TGTGCCAGCAGCTTAGCATTGGTCGGGAATGGCTACACCTTC.